This T cell receptor beta chain comes out of a study of CXCR3-negative and CXCR3-positive naive CD8 T cells. Study-level findings and limits: Naive subsets showed comparable surface CD5, and TCR interaction strength was also inferred from TRB CDR3 physicochemistry.

To note about this clonotype: Its target is not known.

The authors prepared UMI-labeled TRB cDNA libraries by 5' RACE. TCRdb re-called the 5' RACE reads and shows each CDR3 protein once, DNA omitted. Its listing shows around 29,000 distinct CDR3 sequences. This CDR3 has 16 amino acids. The sequence was obtained from a human donor in good health. Some clones in this sample may be carry-over from other donors' samples. V usage is TRBV12-3 or TRBV12-4 and J usage is TRBJ1-5; the TRBD1 assignment by TCRdb is unverifiable without DNA. What was sequenced was memory CD8+ T cells from blood. The CDR3 region is CASSPGWQSSNQPQHF.